The TCR beta chain under discussion was sequenced for a study of control samples from healthy donors and cancer patients. Germline V gene sequence: CDR1 GTSNPN, CDR2 SVGIG (reference sequence). The CDR3 consists of 12 residues. V was cut by 1 base and J by 11 bases, with 14 bases left in between. Here immunoSEQ multiplex PCR was the method, and the copy in TCRdb shows in-frame clones only, minus some. The table has 130,000 or so clones, roughly 86% seen once. This clonotype was obtained from a middle-aged man with head and neck cancer. J is TRBJ1-1 and V is TRBV30; D is uncertain. Sample: PBMCs. The CDR3 coding sequence is TGTGCCTGGAGTGGGTATGACGACTGGGCTTTCTTT. Translated, it gives CAWSGYDDWAFF. Complete variable domain (other parts from reference TRBV30 and TRBJ1-1): SQTIHQWPATLVQPVGSPLSLECTVEGTSNPNLYWYRQAAGRGLQLLFYSVGIGQISSEVPQNLSASRPQDRQFILSSKKLLLSDSGFYLCAWSGYDDWAFFGQGTRLTVV.